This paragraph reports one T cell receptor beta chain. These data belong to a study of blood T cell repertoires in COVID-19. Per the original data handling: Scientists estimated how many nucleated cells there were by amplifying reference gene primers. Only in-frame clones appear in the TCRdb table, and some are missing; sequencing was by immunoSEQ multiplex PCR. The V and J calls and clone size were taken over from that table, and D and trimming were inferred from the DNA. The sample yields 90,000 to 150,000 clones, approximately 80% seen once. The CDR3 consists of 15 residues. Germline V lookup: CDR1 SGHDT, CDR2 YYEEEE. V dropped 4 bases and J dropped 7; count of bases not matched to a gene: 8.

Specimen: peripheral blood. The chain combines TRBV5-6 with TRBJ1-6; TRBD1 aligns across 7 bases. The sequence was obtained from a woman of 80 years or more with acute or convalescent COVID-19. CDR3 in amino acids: CASSRQGLGNSPLHF. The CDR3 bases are TGTGCCAGCAGCCGACAGGGTCTAGGGAATTCACCCCTCCACTTT.